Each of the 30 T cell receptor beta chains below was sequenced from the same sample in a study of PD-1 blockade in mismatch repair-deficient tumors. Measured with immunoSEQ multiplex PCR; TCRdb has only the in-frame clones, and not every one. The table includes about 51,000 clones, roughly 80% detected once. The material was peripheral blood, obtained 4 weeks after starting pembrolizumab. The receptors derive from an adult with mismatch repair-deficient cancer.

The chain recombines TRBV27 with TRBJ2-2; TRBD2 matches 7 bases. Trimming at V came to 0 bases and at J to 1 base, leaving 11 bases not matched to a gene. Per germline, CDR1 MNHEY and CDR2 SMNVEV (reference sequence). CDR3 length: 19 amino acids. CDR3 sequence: CASSLSKSQTSRNTGELFF. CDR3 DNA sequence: TGTGCCAGCAGTTTATCTAAGAGCCAGACTAGCCGGAACACCGGGGAGCTGTTTTTT.

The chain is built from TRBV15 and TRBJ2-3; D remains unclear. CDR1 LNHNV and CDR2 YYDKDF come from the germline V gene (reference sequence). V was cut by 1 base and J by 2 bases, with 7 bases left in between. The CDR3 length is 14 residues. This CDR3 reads CATSRGAYTDTQYF. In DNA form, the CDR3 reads TGTGCCACCAGCAGAGGAGCGTACACAGATACGCAGTATTTT.

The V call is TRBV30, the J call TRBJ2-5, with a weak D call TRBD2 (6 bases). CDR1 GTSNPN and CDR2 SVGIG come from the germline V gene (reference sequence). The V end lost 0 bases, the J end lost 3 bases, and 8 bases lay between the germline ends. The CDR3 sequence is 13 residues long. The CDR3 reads CAWSVGGEETQYF. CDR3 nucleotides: TGTGCCTGGAGTGTTGGCGGGGAAGAGACCCAGTACTTC.

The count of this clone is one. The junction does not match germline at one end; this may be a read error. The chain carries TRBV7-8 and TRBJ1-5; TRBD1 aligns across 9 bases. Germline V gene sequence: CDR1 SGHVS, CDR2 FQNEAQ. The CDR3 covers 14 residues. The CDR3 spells CASSPRTDGTGRYF. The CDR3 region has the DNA TGTGCCAGCAGCCCTCGGACGGACGGGACAGGGAGGTATTTT.

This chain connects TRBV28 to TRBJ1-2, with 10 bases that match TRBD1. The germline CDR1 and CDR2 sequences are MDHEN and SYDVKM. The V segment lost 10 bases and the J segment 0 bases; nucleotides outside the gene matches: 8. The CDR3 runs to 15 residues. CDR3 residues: CATQTGGLSNYGYTF. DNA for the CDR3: TGTGCCACCCAGACAGGGGGCCTGTCTAACTATGGCTACACCTTC.

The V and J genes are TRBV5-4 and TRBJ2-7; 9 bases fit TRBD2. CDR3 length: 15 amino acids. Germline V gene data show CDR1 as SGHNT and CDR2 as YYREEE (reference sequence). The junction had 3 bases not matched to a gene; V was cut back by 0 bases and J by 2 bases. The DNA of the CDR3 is TGTGCCAGCAGCTTGGGGGCGGGAGGGACCTACGAGCAGTACTTC. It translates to CASSLGAGGTYEQYF.

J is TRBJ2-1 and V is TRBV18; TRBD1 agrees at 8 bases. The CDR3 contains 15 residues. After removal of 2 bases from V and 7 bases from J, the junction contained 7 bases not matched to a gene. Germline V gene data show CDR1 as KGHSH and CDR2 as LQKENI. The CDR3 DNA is TGTGCCAGCTCACCATTGACAGGGGTAGATAATGAGCAGTTCTTC. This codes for CASSPLTGVDNEQFF. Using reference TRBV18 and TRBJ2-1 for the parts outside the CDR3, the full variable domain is NAGVMQNPRHLVRRRGQEARLRCSPMKGHSHVYWYRQLPEEGLKFMVYLQKENIIDESGMPKERFSAEFPKEGPSILRIQQVVRGDSAAYFCASSPLTGVDNEQFFGPGTRLTVL.

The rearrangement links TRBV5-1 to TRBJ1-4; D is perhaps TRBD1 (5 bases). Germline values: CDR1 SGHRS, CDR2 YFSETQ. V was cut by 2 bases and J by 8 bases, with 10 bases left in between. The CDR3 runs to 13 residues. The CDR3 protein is CASSFQGREKLFF. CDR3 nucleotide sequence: TGCGCCAGCAGCTTCCAGGGTCGGGAAAAACTGTTTTTT. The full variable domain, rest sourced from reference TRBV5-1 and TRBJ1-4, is KAGVTQTPRYLIKTRGQQVTLSCSPISGHRSVSWYQQTPGQGLQFLFEYFSETQRNKGNFPGRFSGRQFSNSRSEMNVSTLELGDSALYLCASSFQGREKLFFGSGTQLSVL.

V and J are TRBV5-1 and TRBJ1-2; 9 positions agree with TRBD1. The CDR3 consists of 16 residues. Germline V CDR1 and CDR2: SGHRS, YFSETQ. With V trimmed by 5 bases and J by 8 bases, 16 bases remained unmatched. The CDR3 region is CASRDEGQGRVGGYTF. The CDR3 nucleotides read TGCGCCAGCAGGGATGAGGGACAGGGAAGAGTTGGGGGCTACACCTTC.

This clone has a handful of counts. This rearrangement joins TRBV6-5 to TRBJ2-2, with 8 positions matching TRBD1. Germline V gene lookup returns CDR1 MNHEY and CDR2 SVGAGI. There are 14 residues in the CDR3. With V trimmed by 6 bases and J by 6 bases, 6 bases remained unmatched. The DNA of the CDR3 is TGTGCCAGCAGAACTCAGGGGGCGTCCGGGGAGCTGTTTTTT. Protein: CASRTQGASGELFF.

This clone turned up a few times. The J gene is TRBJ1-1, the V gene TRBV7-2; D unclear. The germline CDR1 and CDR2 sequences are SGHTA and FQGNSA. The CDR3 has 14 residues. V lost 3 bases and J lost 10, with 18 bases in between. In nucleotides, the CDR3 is TGTGCCAGCAGCTTGCCCTCACCAACCTTGGCAGCTTTCTTT. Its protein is CASSLPSPTLAAFF.

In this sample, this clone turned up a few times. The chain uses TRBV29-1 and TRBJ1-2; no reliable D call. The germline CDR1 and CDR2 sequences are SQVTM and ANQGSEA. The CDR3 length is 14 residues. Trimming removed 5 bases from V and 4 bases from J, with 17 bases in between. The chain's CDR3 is CSVRLDKGGYGYTF. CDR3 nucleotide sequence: TGCAGCGTTCGTTTAGACAAGGGTGGCTATGGCTACACCTTC.

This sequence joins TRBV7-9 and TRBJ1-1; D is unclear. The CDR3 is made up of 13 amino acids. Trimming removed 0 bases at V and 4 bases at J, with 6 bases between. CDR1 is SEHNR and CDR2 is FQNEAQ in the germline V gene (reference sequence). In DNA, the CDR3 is TGTGCCAGCAGCTTAGCGAAGGGCACTGAAGCTTTCTTT. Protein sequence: CASSLAKGTEAFF.

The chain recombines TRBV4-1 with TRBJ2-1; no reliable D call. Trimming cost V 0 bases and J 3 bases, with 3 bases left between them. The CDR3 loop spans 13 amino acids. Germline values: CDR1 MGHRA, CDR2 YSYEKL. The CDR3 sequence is CASSQDHYNEQFF. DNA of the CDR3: TGCGCCAGCAGCCAAGACCACTACAATGAGCAGTTCTTC.

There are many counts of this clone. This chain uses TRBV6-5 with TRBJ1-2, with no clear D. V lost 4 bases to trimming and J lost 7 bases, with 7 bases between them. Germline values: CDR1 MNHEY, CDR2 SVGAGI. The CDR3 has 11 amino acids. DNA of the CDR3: TGTGCCAGCAGTTGGACGGGTGGCTACACCTTC. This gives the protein CASSWTGGYTF.

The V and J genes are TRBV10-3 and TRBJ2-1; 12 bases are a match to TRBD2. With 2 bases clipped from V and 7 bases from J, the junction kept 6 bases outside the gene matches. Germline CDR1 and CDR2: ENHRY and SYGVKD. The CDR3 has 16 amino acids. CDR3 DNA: TGTGCCATCAGTGAGAACCTAGCGGGAGGGGTTAATGAGCAGTTCTTC. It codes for CAISENLAGGVNEQFF.

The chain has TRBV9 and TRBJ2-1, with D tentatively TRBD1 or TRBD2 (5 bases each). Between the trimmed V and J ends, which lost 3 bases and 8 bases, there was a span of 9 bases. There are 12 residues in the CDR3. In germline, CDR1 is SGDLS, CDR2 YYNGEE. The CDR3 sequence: CASSAMGDEQFF. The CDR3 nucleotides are TGTGCCAGCAGCGCTATGGGGGATGAGCAGTTCTTC.

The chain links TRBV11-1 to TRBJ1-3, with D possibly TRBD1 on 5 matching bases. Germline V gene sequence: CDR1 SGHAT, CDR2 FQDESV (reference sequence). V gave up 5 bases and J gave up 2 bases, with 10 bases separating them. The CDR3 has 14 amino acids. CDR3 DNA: TGTGCCAGCAGCGCCGGCAGGGCTGGAAACACCATATATTTT. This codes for CASSAGRAGNTIYF.

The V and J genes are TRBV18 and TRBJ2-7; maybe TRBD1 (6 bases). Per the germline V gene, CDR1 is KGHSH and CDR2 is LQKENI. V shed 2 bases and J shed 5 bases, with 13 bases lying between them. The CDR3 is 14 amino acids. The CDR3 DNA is TGTGCCAGCTCACCAATCCAGGGGTACCACGAGCAGTACTTC. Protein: CASSPIQGYHEQYF.

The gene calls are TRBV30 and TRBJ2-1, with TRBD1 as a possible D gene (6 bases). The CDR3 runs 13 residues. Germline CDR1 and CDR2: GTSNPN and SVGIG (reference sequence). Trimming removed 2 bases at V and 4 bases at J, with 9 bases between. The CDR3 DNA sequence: TGTGCCTGGAGTAGTGACAGGTACAATGAGCAGTTCTTC. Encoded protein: CAWSSDRYNEQFF.

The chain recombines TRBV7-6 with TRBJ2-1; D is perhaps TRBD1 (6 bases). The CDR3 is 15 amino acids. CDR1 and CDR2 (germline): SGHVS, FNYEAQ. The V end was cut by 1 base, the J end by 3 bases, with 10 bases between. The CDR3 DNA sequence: TGTGCCAGCAGCTTAGATTCAGGGGACTACAATGAGCAGTTCTTC. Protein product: CASSLDSGDYNEQFF.

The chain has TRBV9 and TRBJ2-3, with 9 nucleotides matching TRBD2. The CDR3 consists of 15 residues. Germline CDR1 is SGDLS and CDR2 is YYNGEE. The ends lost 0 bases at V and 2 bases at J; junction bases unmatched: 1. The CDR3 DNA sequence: TGTGCCAGCAGCGTAGGCGGGAGGGACACAGATACGCAGTATTTT. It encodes CASSVGGRDTDTQYF. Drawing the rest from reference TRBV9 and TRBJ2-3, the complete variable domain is DSGVTQTPKHLITATGQRVTLRCSPRSGDLSVYWYQQSLDQGLQFLIQYYNGEERAKGNILERFSAQQFPDLHSELNLSSLELGDSALYFCASSVGGRDTDTQYFGPGTRLTVL.

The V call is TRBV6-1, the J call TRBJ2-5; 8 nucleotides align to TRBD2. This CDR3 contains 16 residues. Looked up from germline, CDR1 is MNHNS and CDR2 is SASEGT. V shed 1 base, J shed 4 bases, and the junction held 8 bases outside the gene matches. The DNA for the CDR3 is TGTGCCAGCAGTGAAGGTGCGGGAGGTAGCAGAGAGACCCAGTACTTC. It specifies CASSEGAGGSRETQYF.

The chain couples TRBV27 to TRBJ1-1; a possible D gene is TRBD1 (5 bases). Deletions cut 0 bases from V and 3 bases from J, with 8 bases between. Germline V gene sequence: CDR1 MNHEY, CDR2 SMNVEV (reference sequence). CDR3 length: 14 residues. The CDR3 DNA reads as TGTGCCAGCAGTTTATCGCGGGGCGACACTGAAGCTTTCTTT. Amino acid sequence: CASSLSRGDTEAFF.

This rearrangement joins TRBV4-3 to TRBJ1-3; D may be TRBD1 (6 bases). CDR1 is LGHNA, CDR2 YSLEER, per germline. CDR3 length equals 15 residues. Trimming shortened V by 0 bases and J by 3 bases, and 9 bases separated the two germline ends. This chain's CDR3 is CASSQDTGFGNTIYF. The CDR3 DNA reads TGCGCCAGCAGCCAAGATACAGGGTTTGGAAACACCATATATTTT.

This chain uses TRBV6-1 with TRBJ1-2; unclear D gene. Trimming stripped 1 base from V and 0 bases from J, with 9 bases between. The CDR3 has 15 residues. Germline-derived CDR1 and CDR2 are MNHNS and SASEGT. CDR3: CASSEDTGPNYGYTF. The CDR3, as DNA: TGTGCCAGCAGTGAAGATACCGGTCCTAACTATGGCTACACCTTC.

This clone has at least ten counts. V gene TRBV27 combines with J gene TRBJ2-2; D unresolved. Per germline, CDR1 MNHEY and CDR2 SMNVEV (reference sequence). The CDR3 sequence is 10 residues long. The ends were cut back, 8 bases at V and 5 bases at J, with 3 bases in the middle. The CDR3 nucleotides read TGTGCCAGCGGTACCGGGGAGCTGTTTTTT. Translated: CASGTGELFF.

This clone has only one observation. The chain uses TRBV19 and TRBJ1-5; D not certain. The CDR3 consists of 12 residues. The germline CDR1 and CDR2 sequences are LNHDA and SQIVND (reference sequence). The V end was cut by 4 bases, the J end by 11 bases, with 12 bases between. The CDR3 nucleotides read TGTGCCAGTAGTAAGGGCCTTTGGTCCCAGCATTTT. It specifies CASSKGLWSQHF.

CDR3 coding DNA: TGTGCCAGCTCACCGGAACATATAAACTATGGCTACACCTTC. Translated: CASSPEHINYGYTF. This chain connects TRBV18 to TRBJ1-2; D remains unclear. The CDR3 covers 14 residues. Trimming pared 3 bases from V and 2 bases from J, leaving 10 bases between. Germline assignment: CDR1 KGHSH and CDR2 LQKENI.

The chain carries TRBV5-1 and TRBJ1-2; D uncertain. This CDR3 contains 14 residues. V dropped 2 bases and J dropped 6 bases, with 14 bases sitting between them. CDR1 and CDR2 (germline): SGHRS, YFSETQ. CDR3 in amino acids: CASSFDPEADGYTF. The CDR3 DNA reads TGCGCCAGCAGCTTCGACCCGGAGGCGGATGGCTACACCTTC.